The next 12 T cell receptor beta chains were all read from a single sample in a study of early T cells in non-severe SARS-CoV-2 infection. TCRdb re-called the 5' RACE reads through MiXCR, storing one row per CDR3 protein. Of about 55,000 distinct CDR3 sequences listed, around 13% are singletons. Sequencing input: whole blood. The receptor source for this set is an adult who was a healthcare worker with PCR-confirmed SARS-CoV-2 infection or an uninfected control (not recorded which).

The chain has TRBV6-2 or TRBV6-3 and TRBJ1-1, with D uncertain. This CDR3 region has 14 residues. Germline CDR1 reads MNHEY; CDR2 reads SVGEGT. Trimming took 7 bases from V and 3 from J, leaving 15 bases between them. DNA for the CDR3: TGTGCCAGCAATCCGGTACCGTCGTACACTGAAGCTTTCTTT. Translation: CASNPVPSYTEAFF.

This clonotype has at least ten counts. The chain uses TRBV7-2 and TRBJ1-1; D is uncertain. The CDR3 spans 17 residues. The germline gives CDR1 SGHTA, CDR2 FQGNSA. V was clipped by 3 bases and J by 1 base, with 18 bases between them. CDR3 sequence (DNA): TGTGCCAGCAGCTTTGTCTGGTCGTCGCGAGGGAACACTGAAGCTTTCTTT. This translates into CASSFVWSSRGNTEAFF. Full variable domain (remainder filled in from reference TRBV7-2 and TRBJ1-1): GAGVSQSPSNKVTEKGKDVELRCDPISGHTALYWYRQSLGQGLEFLIYFQGNSAPDKSGLPSDRFSAERTGGSVSTLTIQRTQQEDSAVYLCASSFVWSSRGNTEAFFGQGTRLTVV.

This clonotype appeared a few times. The chain carries TRBV12-2 and TRBJ1-1; the table's D call of TRBD1 was not tested on the DNA. TRBV12-2 is a recognized pseudogene. This CDR3 comprises 16 residues. CDR3 amino acids: CASRFQDRGLDTEAFF. CDR3 DNA: TGTGCAAGTCGCTTCCAGGACAGGGGGCTCGACACTGAAGCTTTCTTT.

This rearrangement joins TRBV27 to TRBJ2-1, with a possible D match to TRBD1 (5 bases). The CDR3 sequence is 14 residues long. V was trimmed by 3 bases and J by 6 bases, leaving 12 bases between them. CDR1 is MNHEY and CDR2 is SMNVEV in the germline V gene (reference sequence). The CDR3 spells CASSFLSRGNEQFF. CDR3 in DNA: TGTGCCAGCAGTTTTCTTTCTAGGGGCAATGAGCAGTTCTTC.

The rearrangement links TRBV7-2 to TRBJ1-5; 8 positions agree with TRBD1. V dropped 5 bases and J dropped 6; count of bases not matched to a gene: 6. Germline V gene data show CDR1 as SGHTA and CDR2 as FQGNSA. The CDR3 sequence is 14 residues long. This CDR3 reads CASSRTGMSQPQHF. In DNA form, the CDR3 reads TGTGCCAGCAGCCGGACAGGGATGAGTCAGCCCCAGCATTTT. The full variable domain, completed using reference TRBV7-2 and TRBJ1-5, is GAGVSQSPSNKVTEKGKDVELRCDPISGHTALYWYRQSLGQGLEFLIYFQGNSAPDKSGLPSDRFSAERTGGSVSTLTIQRTQQEDSAVYLCASSRTGMSQPQHFGDGTRLSIL.

This clonotype was recorded a few times. J is TRBJ2-5 and V is TRBV6-5; TRBD1 aligns across 9 bases. The CDR3 loop spans 14 amino acids. Trimming cost V 4 bases and J 4 bases; bases outside gene matches: 4. CDR1 is MNHEY, CDR2 SVGAGI, per germline. CDR3 DNA: TGTGCCAGCAGTTGGGGACAGGGCGCAGAGACCCAGTACTTC. This gives the protein CASSWGQGAETQYF.

This clonotype was seen only a few times. The CDR3 sequence: CASSTQGASTDTQYF. The CDR3 DNA reads as TGTGCCAGCAGCACCCAGGGTGCCAGCACAGATACGCAGTATTTT. This sequence joins TRBV7-6 and TRBJ2-3; a weak D match, TRBD1 (5 bases). Looked up from germline, CDR1 is SGHVS and CDR2 is FNYEAQ. V lost 5 bases and J lost 0, with 12 bases in between. The CDR3 has 15 residues.

The CDR3 nucleotides are TGTGCCAGCAGCCAAGATGACCGGGTACTCATACTTCAAGAGACCCAGTACTTC. Its translation is CASSQDDRVLILQETQYF. The chain is built from TRBV3-1 and TRBJ2-5; unclear D gene. The CDR3 runs to 18 residues. Germline lookup yields CDR1 LGHDT and CDR2 YNNKEL (reference sequence). Trimming left V 0 bases short and J 2 bases short, with 19 bases between.

Ten or more counts support this clonotype. The CDR3 bases are TGTGCCAGCAGCCCGCATCGCACAGTCCAAGAGACCCAGTACTTC. This codes for CASSPHRTVQETQYF. The chain recombines TRBV9 with TRBJ2-5; unclear D gene. CDR3 length: 15 amino acids. Germline-derived CDR1 and CDR2 are SGDLS and YYNGEE. V gave up 4 bases and J gave up 1 base, with 14 bases separating them.

The chain recombines TRBV10-2 with TRBJ2-3, with 12 bases identical to TRBD2. CDR3 length equals 16 residues. V was clipped by 4 bases and J by 1 base; unmatched bases: 3. Germline V gene lookup returns CDR1 WSHSY and CDR2 SAAADI. DNA for the CDR3: TGCGCCAGCAGTGGGACTAGCGGGGTACGCACAGATACGCAGTATTTT. It codes for CASSGTSGVRTDTQYF.

The J gene is TRBJ2-1, the V gene TRBV6-5, with 7 bases identical to TRBD2. Germline V gives CDR1 MNHEY, CDR2 SVGAGI. The trim removed 2 bases at V and 7 bases at J, leaving 8 bases unmatched. The CDR3 has 15 amino acids. The CDR3 DNA is TGTGCCAGCAGTTACCTGGCGGGGACTACGAATGAGCAGTTCTTC. This codes for CASSYLAGTTNEQFF.

This clonotype has a count of ten or more. The gene calls are TRBV10-3 and TRBJ1-1; D possibly corresponds to TRBD1 (6 bases). This CDR3 has 16 residues. Germline CDR1 ENHRY, CDR2 SYGVKD. Trimming removed 6 bases from V and 4 bases from J, with 21 bases in between. The CDR3 DNA is TGTGCCATCAGGGGGAGGCAGGGGACTCCCCCCACTGAAGCTTTCTTT. It translates to CAIRGRQGTPPTEAFF.